Below, 15 T cell receptor beta chains from the same sample are listed, as sequenced in a study of blood T cell repertoires in COVID-19 (dated by TCRdb to the early 2020s). The receptor library was made with the immunoSEQ multiplex PCR assay. What TCRdb holds here is the immuneACCESS table cut down to in-frame rearrangements. Part of the clones is not present; checked against another copy, under half of the missing clones reflect an unresolved V gene, and the others are unexplained. A total of 500,000 or so clones appear in this sample, 87% of them only once. The top ten constitute under 0.75% of the sample. The sequenced sample consisted of PBMCs or T cells enriched from blood (not recorded which). These receptors were obtained from a woman under 30 who had recovered from COVID-19.

This clone came up a few times. The chain is built from TRBV12-3 or TRBV12-4 and TRBJ1-2, with D perhaps TRBD1 (5 bases). V was trimmed by 6 bases and J by 7 bases, leaving 9 bases between them. This CDR3 has 11 amino acids. CDR3 loop: CASSHTGGYTF. CDR3 sequence (DNA): TGTGCCAGCAGCCACACAGGTGGCTACACCTTC.

As for this clone: Different DNA sequences within this sample yield the same CDR3. This CDR3 reads CASSLDRTDTQYF. CDR3 DNA sequence: TGTGCCAGCAGCTTAGATCGGACAGATACGCAGTATTTT. This sequence joins TRBV11-2 and TRBJ2-3; D remains ambiguous. The V and J ends lost 0 bases and 3 bases respectively, with 4 bases between them. The CDR3 is 13 residues long. The germline V gene encodes CDR1 SGHAT and CDR2 FQNNGV.

V and J are TRBV5-1 and TRBJ2-6; 9 positions agree with TRBD2. Germline V CDR1 and CDR2: SGHRS, YFSETQ. Unmatched junction bases numbered 11, after V lost 3 bases and J lost 4 bases. CDR3 length: 18 amino acids. CDR3 nucleotide sequence: TGCGCCAGCAGCTCCCTGCCGGGCGGGGGGGCCGGGGCCAACGTCCTGACTTTC. Protein sequence: CASSSLPGGGAGANVLTF.

The chain links TRBV19 to TRBJ1-1, with TRBD1 matching 10 bases. V was pared by 7 bases and J by 4 bases, with 6 bases of the junction left unmatched. This CDR3 is 14 amino acids long. Germline CDR1 reads LNHDA; CDR2 reads SQIVND (reference sequence). CDR3 coding DNA: TGTGCCAGTATCGGACAGGGGGTCGGCACTGAAGCTTTCTTT. Protein product: CASIGQGVGTEAFF.

This clone was picked up a small number of times. The rearrangement joins TRBV19 to TRBJ2-1, with TRBD2 as a possible D gene (7 bases). With 4 bases removed from V and 4 bases from J, the gap between germline ends came to 20 bases. This CDR3 has 17 residues. Germline V gene lookup returns CDR1 LNHDA and CDR2 SQIVND (reference sequence). The CDR3 protein is CASSRGGGPTFYNEQFF. DNA of the CDR3: TGTGCCAGTAGTAGAGGCGGGGGCCCTACCTTTTACAATGAGCAGTTCTTC.

The rearrangement joins TRBV30 to TRBJ1-3; TRBD1 might be the D (6 bases). There are 13 residues in the CDR3. From germline, CDR1 is GTSNPN and CDR2 SVGIG (reference sequence). The V end was cut by 7 bases, the J end by 6 bases, with 16 bases between. CDR3 nucleotide sequence: TGTGCCTCCCCGGGGCAGGGGCCAAACACCATATATTTT. Amino acids: CASPGQGPNTIYF.

The chain has TRBV6-5 and TRBJ2-7; D gene ambiguous. The CDR3 is made up of 16 amino acids. CDR1 and CDR2 from the germline V gene are MNHEY and SVGAGI. Trimming shortened V by 2 bases and J by 4 bases, and 18 bases separated the two germline ends. Here the CDR3 reads CASSYAFTVKPYEQYF. CDR3 bases: TGTGCCAGCAGTTACGCGTTTACAGTGAAGCCGTACGAGCAGTACTTC.

This chain uses TRBV19 with TRBJ2-7; D may be TRBD2 (6 bases). Trimming removed 2 bases at V and 7 bases at J, with 18 bases between. The CDR3 length is 15 residues. Germline-derived CDR1 and CDR2 are LNHDA and SQIVND (reference sequence). CDR3 loop: CASSITQGGDREQYF. In nucleotides, the CDR3 is TGTGCCAGTAGTATAACTCAGGGAGGCGATCGGGAGCAGTACTTC.

Comment on this clone: This sample includes further DNA sequences coding for the same CDR3. The gene calls are TRBV5-1 and TRBJ1-3; 9 nucleotides align to TRBD1. V lost 4 bases, J lost 4 bases, and 6 bases stayed unmatched. Germline CDR1 SGHRS, CDR2 YFSETQ. The length of the CDR3 is 15 residues. The CDR3 protein is CASSPDRGLGNTIYF. In nucleotides, the CDR3 is TGCGCCAGCAGCCCGGACAGGGGCTTAGGAAACACCATATATTTT.

The chain has TRBV19 and TRBJ2-1; 14 bases align to TRBD2. The CDR3 is made up of 16 amino acids. The J segment lost 7 bases and the V segment lost 4 bases, leaving 6 bases of the junction unmatched. Germline assignment: CDR1 LNHDA and CDR2 SQIVND (reference sequence). DNA for the CDR3: TGTGCCAGTAGTAGGGGGACTAGCGGGGGCCGGAATGAGCAGTTCTTC. Its protein product is CASSRGTSGGRNEQFF.

J is TRBJ2-3 and V is TRBV12-5; 11 nucleotides align to TRBD1. CDR1 is LGHNT, CDR2 FRNRAP, per germline. V shed 7 bases, J shed 15 bases, and the junction held 21 bases outside the gene matches. The CDR3 runs 16 residues. The CDR3 DNA reads TGTGCTAGTGCTACACTCCAGGGGGCGCGGACAGGGGGCAATTATTTT. It yields the protein CASATLQGARTGGNYF.

V is TRBV12-5 and J is TRBJ2-3, with D uncertain. This CDR3 is 14 amino acids long. V dropped 1 base and J dropped 2 bases, with 7 bases sitting between them. Germline V gene sequence: CDR1 LGHNT, CDR2 FRNRAP. The CDR3 loop is CASGLGHNTDTQYF. As DNA, the CDR3 is TGTGCTAGTGGTTTGGGTCACAACACAGATACGCAGTATTTT.

The V call is TRBV4-1, the J call TRBJ2-5, with 7 bases identical to TRBD1. The length of the CDR3 is 16 residues. The germline CDR1 and CDR2 sequences are MGHRA and YSYEKL. The V and J ends lost 0 bases and 4 bases, in that order; junction bases with no gene match: 8. The CDR3 loop reads CASSQDFLGDRETQYF. The CDR3 region has the DNA TGCGCCAGCAGCCAAGATTTCTTAGGGGACAGAGAGACCCAGTACTTC.

J is TRBJ1-3 and V is TRBV6-5; no clear D gene. There are 13 residues in the CDR3. CDR1 is MNHEY and CDR2 is SVGAGI in the germline V gene. V gave up 4 bases and J gave up 8 bases, with 12 bases separating them. CDR3: CASSSGIQDTIYF. CDR3 bases: TGTGCCAGCAGTTCCGGGATCCAAGACACCATATATTTT.

J is TRBJ2-5 and V is TRBV5-6; D is possibly TRBD1 (6 bases). The germline V gene encodes CDR1 SGHDT and CDR2 YYEEEE. Trimming cost V 8 bases and J 1 base, with 9 bases left between them. This CDR3 spans 12 amino acids. CDR3 bases: TGTGCCAGTGTGGACAGCCAAGAGACCCAGTACTTC. Translation: CASVDSQETQYF.